The clone carrying this T cell receptor (beta chain) was seen a few times. The data are from a study of T cell changes during pregnancy in multiple sclerosis. Method: immunoSEQ multiplex PCR; TCRdb's copy keeps in-frame clones and lacks some. The data show tens of thousands of clones, roughly 87% seen once. CDR3 length: 13 residues. Sequences were derived from peripheral blood, sampled in the first trimester of pregnancy. The clonotype was recovered from a female donor with multiple sclerosis, enrolled in a pregnancy study. The chain uses TRBV12-2 and TRBJ1-5. TRBV12-2 is designated a pseudogene. For the CDR3, the DNA is TGTGCAAGTCGCCTCGACTGCAATCAGCCCCAGCATTTT. Translation: CASRLDCNQPQHF.